This T cell receptor beta chain was recovered during a study of beta chain features in type 1 diabetes. V lost 0 bases and J lost 0; bases outside the gene matches: 12. The CDR3 sequence is 18 residues long. Germline V gene sequence: CDR1 SQVTM, CDR2 ANQGSEA. Of the isolated RNA, all was reverse transcribed, and so the sequenced material was expressed TCRB transcripts. TCRdb keeps only in-frame clones here, not all; method: immunoSEQ multiplex PCR. Of 12,000 to 15,000 clones listed, approximately 64% were seen once; the top ten hold around 0.6%. Concerning this clone itself: Antigen: not known.

Purities in excess of 98% were seen in all sorted populations. Study-level results: Moderate yet significant TCRB CDR3 shortening was seen in Type 1 diabetes patients in all four CD4+ subsets. Compared to healthy donors, patients appeared to have naive, central memory and Treg TCRB repertoires that were more alike.

This sequence originates from a woman under 30 with type 1 diabetes. Sequenced input: stem cell memory CD4+ T cells from blood. The chain couples TRBV29-1 to TRBJ1-2; TRBD1 agrees at 8 bases. For the CDR3, the DNA is TGCAGCGTTGAAGATCGGGGCAGGGGGCTTGTAGCTAACTATGGCTACACCTTC. It specifies CSVEDRGRGLVANYGYTF.